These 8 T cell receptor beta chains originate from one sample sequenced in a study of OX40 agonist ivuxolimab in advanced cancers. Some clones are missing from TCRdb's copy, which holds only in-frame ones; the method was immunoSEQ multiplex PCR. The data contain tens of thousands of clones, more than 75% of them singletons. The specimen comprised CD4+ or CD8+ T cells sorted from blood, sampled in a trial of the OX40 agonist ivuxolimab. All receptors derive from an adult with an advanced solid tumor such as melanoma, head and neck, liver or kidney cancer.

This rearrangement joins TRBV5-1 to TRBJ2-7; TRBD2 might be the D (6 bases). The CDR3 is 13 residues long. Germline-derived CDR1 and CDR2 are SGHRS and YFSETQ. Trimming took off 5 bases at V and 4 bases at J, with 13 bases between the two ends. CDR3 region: CASREGSGYEQYF. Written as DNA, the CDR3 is TGCGCCAGCAGGGAGGGGTCGGGATACGAGCAGTACTTC. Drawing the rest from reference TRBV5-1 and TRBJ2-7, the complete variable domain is KAGVTQTPRYLIKTRGQQVTLSCSPISGHRSVSWYQQTPGQGLQFLFEYFSETQRNKGNFPGRFSGRQFSNSRSEMNVSTLELGDSALYLCASREGSGYEQYFGPGTRLTVT.

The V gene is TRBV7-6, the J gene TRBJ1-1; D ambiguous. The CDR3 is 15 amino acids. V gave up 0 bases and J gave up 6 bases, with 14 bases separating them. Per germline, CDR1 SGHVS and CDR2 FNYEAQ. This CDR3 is CASSLALYRCPEAFF. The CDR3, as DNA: TGTGCCAGCAGCTTAGCGCTATATAGGTGTCCTGAAGCTTTCTTT.

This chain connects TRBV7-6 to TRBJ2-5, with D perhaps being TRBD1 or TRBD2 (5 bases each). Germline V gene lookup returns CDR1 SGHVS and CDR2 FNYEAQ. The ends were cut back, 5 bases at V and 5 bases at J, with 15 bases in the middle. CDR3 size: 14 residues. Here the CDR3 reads CASSRWGTGETQYF. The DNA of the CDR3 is TGTGCCAGCAGCCGGTGGGGGACCGGGGAGACCCAGTACTTC.

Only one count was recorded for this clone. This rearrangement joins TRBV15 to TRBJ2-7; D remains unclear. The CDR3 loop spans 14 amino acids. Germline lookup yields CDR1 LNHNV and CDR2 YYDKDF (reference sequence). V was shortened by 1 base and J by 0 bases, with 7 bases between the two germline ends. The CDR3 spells CATSRGPGSYEQYF. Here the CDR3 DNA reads TGTGCCACCAGCAGAGGTCCGGGCTCCTACGAGCAGTACTTC.

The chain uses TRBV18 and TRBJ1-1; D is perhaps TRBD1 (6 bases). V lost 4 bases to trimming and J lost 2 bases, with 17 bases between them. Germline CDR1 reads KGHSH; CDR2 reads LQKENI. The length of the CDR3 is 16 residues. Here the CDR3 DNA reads TGTGCCAGCTCACAGGGGACAAGGGGCGTCAACACTGAAGCTTTCTTT. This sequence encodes CASSQGTRGVNTEAFF. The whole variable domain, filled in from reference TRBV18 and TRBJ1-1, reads NAGVMQNPRHLVRRRGQEARLRCSPMKGHSHVYWYRQLPEEGLKFMVYLQKENIIDESGMPKERFSAEFPKEGPSILRIQQVVRGDSAAYFCASSQGTRGVNTEAFFGQGTRLTVV.

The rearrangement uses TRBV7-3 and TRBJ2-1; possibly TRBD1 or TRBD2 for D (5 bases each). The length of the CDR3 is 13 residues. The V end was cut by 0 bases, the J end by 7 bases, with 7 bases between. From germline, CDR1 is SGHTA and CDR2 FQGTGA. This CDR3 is CASSLTGVNEQFF. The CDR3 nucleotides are TGTGCCAGCAGCTTAACGGGGGTGAATGAGCAGTTCTTC.

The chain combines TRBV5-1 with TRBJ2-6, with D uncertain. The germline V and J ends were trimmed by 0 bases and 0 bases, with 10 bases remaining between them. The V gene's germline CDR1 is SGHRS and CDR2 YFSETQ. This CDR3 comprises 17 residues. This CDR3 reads CASSLAQTRSGANVLTF. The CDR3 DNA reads TGCGCCAGCAGCTTGGCTCAGACTCGCTCTGGGGCCAACGTCCTGACTTTC.

The CDR3 sequence: CAISGQGGSNQPQHF. The CDR3 DNA is TGTGCCATCAGTGGACAGGGGGGGAGCAATCAGCCCCAGCATTTT. This rearrangement joins TRBV10-3 to TRBJ1-5; 9 bases agree with TRBD1. This CDR3 region has 15 residues. V was clipped by 4 bases and J by 1 base; unmatched bases: 2. The germline CDR1 and CDR2 sequences are ENHRY and SYGVKD.